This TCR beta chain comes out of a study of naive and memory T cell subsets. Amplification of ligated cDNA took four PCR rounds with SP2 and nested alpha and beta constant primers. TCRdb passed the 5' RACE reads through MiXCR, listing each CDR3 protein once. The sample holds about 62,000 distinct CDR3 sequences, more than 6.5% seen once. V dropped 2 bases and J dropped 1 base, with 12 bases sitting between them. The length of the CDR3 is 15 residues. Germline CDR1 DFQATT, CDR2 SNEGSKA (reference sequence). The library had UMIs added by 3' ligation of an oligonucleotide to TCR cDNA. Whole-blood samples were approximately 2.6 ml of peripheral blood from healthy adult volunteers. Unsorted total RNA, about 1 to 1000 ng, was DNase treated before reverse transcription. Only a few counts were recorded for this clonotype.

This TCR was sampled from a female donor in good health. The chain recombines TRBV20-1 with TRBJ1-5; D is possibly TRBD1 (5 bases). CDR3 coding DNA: TGCAGTGCTAGACTCCCGGGGGGGAGCAATCAGCCCCAGCATTTT. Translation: CSARLPGGSNQPQHF.